Reported below is one T cell receptor (beta chain). Its antigen is undetermined. Losses at the gene ends were 4 bases for V and 0 bases for J; bases not matched to a gene: 7. CDR1 and CDR2 (germline): MGHRA, YSYEKL. The CDR3 is 16 residues long. 60 Vbeta and 13 Jbeta primers were used in PCR. The protocol was immunoSEQ multiplex PCR, while the TCRdb copy is restricted to in-frame clones and leaves out a portion. The sample holds 200,000 or so clones, about 78% seen once. The data stem from a study of cytomegalovirus exposure and HLA in healthy donors. Study-wide findings and caveats: Later analysis suggested links between common viral pathogens and several top significant clusters. The authors later linked a missense DCLRE1C variant to TCR beta V- and J-gene trimming. Presence/absence analyses assumed roughly uniform sequencing depth across donors. Most CMV-associated TCR beta chains appeared HLA-restricted in a later analysis.

The sequencing input was PBMCs. This TCR came from a woman in her thirties in good health and CMV-seronegative. The chain combines TRBV4-1 with TRBJ2-5, with 8 bases matching TRBD1. The CDR3 sequence: CASSPGTGLYQETQYF. CDR3 coding DNA: TGCGCCAGCAGCCCCGGGACAGGCCTGTACCAAGAGACCCAGTACTTC.